The present T cell receptor (beta chain) was sequenced within a study of OX40 agonist ivuxolimab in advanced cancers. Overall study: Given to patients was ivuxolimab, an agonistic anti-OX40 (CD134) antibody. Allowance was made for prior anti-PD-1, anti-PD-L1 or anti-CTLA-4 therapy, and roughly 40% had some.

Here immunoSEQ multiplex PCR was the method, and the copy in TCRdb shows in-frame clones only, minus some. This repertoire shows over 10,000 clones, approximately 83% found once; its top ten account for about 21%. CDR3 size: 12 residues. With 4 bases removed from V and 6 bases from J, the gap between germline ends came to 8 bases. CDR1 is SGHDT and CDR2 is YYEEEE in the germline V gene. Specimen: CD4+ or CD8+ T cells sorted from blood, collected in a trial of the OX40 agonist ivuxolimab. The chain employs TRBV5-6 and TRBJ2-1; unclear D gene. The clonotype was recovered from an adult with an advanced solid tumor such as melanoma, head and neck, liver or kidney cancer. Here the CDR3 DNA reads TGTGCCAGCAGCGCCCTTGGCAATGAGCAGTTCTTC. This encodes CASSALGNEQFF.